This TCR beta chain was identified in a study of STAT3 mutations in large granular lymphocyte leukemia. For the study at large: Canonical activating STAT3 mutations were detected in roughly half of the longitudinally sequenced T-LGLL patients. Over half of T-LGLL patients had one or more immunosuppressive regimens. Broader study findings: At least one immunodominant TCR beta clonotype appeared in every T-cell large granular lymphocyte leukemia patient.

The germline CDR1 and CDR2 sequences are GTSNPN and SVGIG (reference sequence). V shed 0 bases and J 6 bases; nucleotides not matched to a gene: 4. The CDR3 runs to 15 residues. Remarks on this clone: Its antigen is not known.

TCRdb keeps only in-frame clones here, not all; method: immunoSEQ multiplex PCR. The sample lists some 10,000 clones, approximately 90% occurring once. The sample taken for sequencing was peripheral blood mononuclear cells. The J gene is TRBJ2-1, the V gene TRBV30; 11 nucleotides align to TRBD1. This sequence originates from a man in his sixties with T-cell large granular lymphocyte leukemia. Some clones in this sample may be carry-over from other donors' samples. The DNA of the CDR3 is TGTGCCTGGAGTGTTTGGGACAGGGGGTTCAATGAGCAGTTCTTC. This gives the protein CAWSVWDRGFNEQFF.